One and the same sample provided the 2 T cell receptor beta chains below, sequenced in a study of identical twins. TCRdb called the 5' RACE reads again in MiXCR, with one record for every CDR3 protein. Among around 1.7 million distinct CDR3 sequences listed, 25% to 35% were seen once. Sequences were obtained from cord blood. The receptors come from a newborn girl in good health.

The genes are TRBV7-2 and TRBJ2-1; 7 positions match TRBD2. Germline lookup yields CDR1 SGHTA and CDR2 FQGNSA. J was trimmed by 13 bases and V by 2 bases; bases with no gene match: 20. This CDR3 is built from 17 residues. This CDR3 is CASSLTQIVGGSETQFF. The CDR3, as DNA: TGTGCCAGCAGCTTAACCCAGATAGTGGGGGGGAGTGAGACCCAGTTCTTC.

This chain uses TRBV20-1 with TRBJ2-1, with TRBD2 matching 12 bases. CDR3 size: 17 residues. Looked up from germline, CDR1 is DFQATT and CDR2 is SNEGSKA (reference sequence). Trimming removed 1 base from V and 4 bases from J; junction bases left unmatched: 8. CDR3 sequence reads: CSARVSLGLAGYNEQFF. In DNA form, the CDR3 reads TGCAGTGCTAGAGTTAGCCTCGGACTAGCGGGATACAATGAGCAGTTCTTC.